This T cell receptor beta chain was recorded in a study of post-analysis software for immune sequencing data. Across the study: There were relapsing-remitting, secondary progressive and progressive-relapsing multiple sclerosis among the disease courses included.

Trimming stripped 7 bases from V and 2 bases from J, with 12 bases between. The CDR3 has 15 amino acids. Concerning this clonotype itself: Its antigen is not identified.

Whole-study results and caveats: Multiple sclerosis patients showed significantly lower normalized Chao1 diversity than controls did. Relative to controls, patients had several TRBV segments at higher frequency, with TRBV5-6, TRBV5-1 and TRBV20-1 among these. Samples from one preparation batch, clustered by F measure, grouped strongly together.

Incorporated into the TCR beta cDNA libraries were unique molecular identifiers, which served to reduce PCR and sequencing biases. Once roughly 0.95 to 10 million T cells were used, about 490,000 cDNA molecules resulted. TCRdb re-analysed the PCR reads in MiXCR, keeping a single row per CDR3 protein. The sample yields hundreds of thousands of distinct CDR3 sequences, roughly 27% seen once. The TCR originated in a girl under 18 with multiple sclerosis. The sequencing input was blood. The chain couples TRBV12-3 or TRBV12-4 to TRBJ2-6; D gene uncertain. CDR3 bases: TGTGCCAGCACGACCTGCGGTGCTGGGGCCAACGTCCTGACTTTC. Its translation: CASTTCGAGANVLTF.